This is a list of T cell receptor beta chains from one sample in a study of cytomegalovirus exposure and HLA in healthy donors. Produced via immunoSEQ multiplex PCR; TCRdb's table is partial and in-frame only. This sample has around 150,000 clones, with just over 75% found just once. The sample consisted of PBMCs. The receptors shown here come from a woman between 40 and 50 years old in good health and CMV-seronegative. CDR3s include the opening cysteine and the closing phenylalanine or tryptophan. The D gene is left open where the match is weak. A row's size may be missing; if present it is once, few, many or a size class.

v_call	j_call	clone_size	cdr3_length	d_call	cdr3_aa	cdr3_nt
TRBV28	TRBJ2-3	once	14	TRBD1	CASNGQGGTDTQYF	TGTGCCAGCAACGGACAGGGCGGCACAGATACGCAGTATTTT
TRBV6-1	TRBJ1-5	-	11	-	CASSEEGSQHF	TGTGCCAGCAGTGAAGAGGGGTCCCAGCATTTT
TRBV30	TRBJ2-3	once	14	TRBD2	CAGTSGVSADTQYF	TGTGCCGGGACTAGCGGGGTCTCGGCAGATACGCAGTATTTT
TRBV30	TRBJ2-7	-	13	-	CAWKATGSYEQYF	TGTGCCTGGAAAGCTACAGGCTCCTACGAGCAGTACTTC
TRBV29-1	TRBJ1-2	-	9	-	CSVPGGYTF	TGCAGCGTCCCGGGGGGCTACACCTTC
TRBV7-9	TRBJ2-1	-	16	TRBD2	CASSDTSGSSYNEQFF	TGTGCCAGCAGCGACACTAGCGGGAGCTCCTACAATGAGCAGTTCTTC
TRBV5-6	TRBJ2-7	-	14	-	CASSFTSSSYEQYF	TGTGCCAGCAGCTTCACTAGTTCCTCCTACGAGCAGTACTTC
TRBV18	TRBJ1-1	-	16	-	CASSPSQEPANTEAFF	TGTGCCAGCTCACCGAGTCAGGAACCGGCGAACACTGAAGCTTTCTTT
TRBV29-1	TRBJ1-2	-	13	-	CSVGGGLGDGYTF	TGCAGCGTTGGGGGGGGCTTAGGAGATGGCTACACCTTC
TRBV9	TRBJ1-1	-	15	-	CASSAIGGFGTEAFF	TGTGCCAGCAGCGCCATAGGGGGTTTCGGCACTGAAGCTTTCTTT
TRBV12-2	TRBJ1-1	-	22	-	CASRLARLGRGRGYPIALEAFF	TGTGCAAGTCGCTTAGCGCGGTTAGGAAGGGGGCGCGGGTATCCAATCGCACTGGAAGCTTTCTTT
TRBV18	TRBJ2-6	-	16	TRBD1	CASSPQGAHGANVLTF	TGTGCCAGCTCACCACAGGGGGCGCATGGGGCCAACGTCCTGACTTTC
TRBV27	TRBJ2-3	-	14	-	CASSRQASTDTQYF	TGTGCCAGCAGCCGACAGGCGAGCACAGATACGCAGTATTTT